This T cell receptor (beta chain) was profiled in a study of early T cells in non-severe SARS-CoV-2 infection. Across the study: Alpha and beta chains were unpaired, from unsorted whole-blood bulk RNA. Findings of the study overall: The study's VDJdb matching favored anti-spike CD8 responses and missed private and CD4 specificities.

Researchers attached unique molecular identifiers to individual cDNA molecules. TCRdb re-called the 5' RACE reads through MiXCR, storing one row per CDR3 protein. This sample has fewer than 100,000 distinct CDR3 sequences, with around 14% found just once. Trimming took off 4 bases at V and 4 bases at J, with 8 bases between the two ends. The germline V gene encodes CDR1 KGHSH and CDR2 LQKENI. The CDR3 contains 12 residues. This clonotype was picked up many times. Its target is not known. The chain carries TRBV18 and TRBJ2-7; D is uncertain. This sequence was found in an adult who was a healthcare worker with PCR-confirmed SARS-CoV-2 infection or an uninfected control (not recorded which). Material for sequencing was whole blood. CDR3: CASSQANYEQYF. The CDR3 DNA reads TGTGCCAGCTCACAGGCTAATTACGAGCAGTACTTC.